This entry describes one T cell receptor beta chain. What it binds is not known. Repertoires were generated with immunoSEQ multiplex PCR, while TCRdb's copy carries only in-frame clones and drops some. The table includes 37,000 or so clones, about 65% detected once. It was after more than 8 days of culture that CD4+ T cells were isolated. Both day 3 and day 7 saw half the medium replaced with IL-2 medium. This sample was included in a study of vaccination effects on CD4 cells after COVID-19. About the study: For each well, two million PBMC were cultured with roughly 11 IU/ml IL-2 and 8.5 to 10 ug/ml peptides.

The CDR3 length is 15 residues. CDR1 KGHSH and CDR2 LQKENI come from the germline V gene. Trimming pared 8 bases from V and 0 bases from J, leaving 15 bases between. The chain links TRBV18 to TRBJ2-3; no definite D call. The origin of this receptor is a human donor who received a COVID-19 vaccine. This specimen consisted of CD4+ T cells from PBMCs cultured without peptide, obtained before COVID-19 vaccination. The CDR3 protein is CASRDQLLSTDTQYF. CDR3 coding DNA: TGTGCCAGCCGCGATCAATTACTTAGCACAGATACGCAGTATTTT.